The 3 T cell receptor beta chains reported below all come from one sample, sequenced in a study of cytomegalovirus exposure and HLA in healthy donors. The PCR employed 60 Vbeta primers together with 13 Jbeta primers. The method was immunoSEQ multiplex PCR; TCRdb's version includes in-frame clones alone and lacks a portion of them. The repertoire has 150,000 or so clones, 78% of them found once; the top ten carry about 3.1%. The sequenced sample was PBMCs. The receptors here all came from a woman aged 50 to 60 in good health and CMV-seropositive.

The V and J genes are TRBV19 and TRBJ1-2; 7 bases are shared with TRBD1. This CDR3 is 15 amino acids long. The junction had 8 bases not matched to a gene; V was cut back by 6 bases and J by 1 base. Germline CDR1 and CDR2: LNHDA and SQIVND (reference sequence). The CDR3 region is CASSDQTGYNYGYTF. CDR3 DNA: TGTGCCAGTAGCGACCAGACAGGGTATAACTATGGCTACACCTTC.

This chain links TRBV9 with TRBJ1-6, with D unclear. Trimming removed 8 bases at V and 5 bases at J, with 14 bases between. The V gene's germline CDR1 is SGDLS and CDR2 YYNGEE. The CDR3 consists of 14 residues. The CDR3 region is CASSKRGDNSPLHF. The CDR3 coding sequence is TGTGCCAGTAGTAAGCGCGGTGATAATTCACCCCTCCACTTT.

This rearrangement joins TRBV14 to TRBJ1-3, with 8 bases matching TRBD1. The CDR3 has 14 amino acids. The V gene end was trimmed by 4 bases and the J gene end by 4 bases; junction bases not matched to a gene: 3. Germline assignment: CDR1 SGHDN and CDR2 FVKESK. The CDR3 sequence is CASSRDRGGNTIYF. DNA of the CDR3: TGTGCCAGCAGCCGCGACAGGGGAGGAAACACCATATATTTT. The entire variable domain, with the rest obtained from reference TRBV14 and TRBJ1-3, is as follows: EAGVTQFPSHSVIEKGQTVTLRCDPISGHDNLYWYRRVMGKEIKFLLHFVKESKQDESGMPNNRFLAERTGGTYSTLKVQPAELEDSGVYFCASSRDRGGNTIYFGEGSWLTVV.